The source of this T cell receptor (beta chain) is a study of blood T cell repertoires in COVID-19. Study summary: Some COVID-19 samples were acute and others convalescent; all came from the United States, Italy and Spain.

The germline gives CDR1 SNHLY, CDR2 FYNNEI. J was trimmed by 9 bases and V by 6 bases; bases with no gene match: 6. The CDR3 runs 14 residues. The authors' processing: The assay estimated nucleated cells by amplifying reference gene primers. The data were produced by immunoSEQ multiplex PCR, yet TCRdb's version contains in-frame clones alone and is incomplete. Clonal size and the V and J genes are those of that table, whereas D and trimming came from the DNA. This table holds a few hundred thousand clones, roughly 88% found once. The rearrangement uses TRBV2 and TRBJ2-3; 13 bases agree with TRBD2. This receptor was obtained from a man aged 40-50 years who had recovered from COVID-19. Sequencing input: peripheral blood. The CDR3 coding sequence is TGTGCCAGCAGCGGGACTAGCGGGGAGGACACGCAGTATTTT. Protein: CASSGTSGEDTQYF.